One sample yielded the 30 T cell receptor beta chains listed below, sequenced in a study of post-analysis software for immune sequencing data (dated by TCRdb to 2014 to 2015). Library preparation employed PCR. The sequencer listed for this sample is Illumina HiSeq 2500. To reduce PCR and sequencing biases, unique molecular identifiers were incorporated into the TCR beta cDNA libraries. TCRdb applied fastp at Q25 and MiXCR to the public reads, then kept only in-frame beta chains. Each entry is one CDR3 protein sequence, shown with its most common DNA and genes. The sample table lists about half a million distinct CDR3 sequences, approximately 46% of them with a count of one. The ten most abundant clones make up 9.5% to 13% of the sample. The study at large found these results: Significantly higher frequencies in patients than in controls were found for roughly 5 TRBV segments, including TRBV5-6, TRBV5-1 and TRBV20-1.

No antigens are known for them. The sample comprised blood. The receptors come from a girl aged 10-17 years with multiple sclerosis.

This clonotype showed up just a few times. This rearrangement joins TRBV9 to TRBJ2-7; tentatively, D is TRBD1 (6 bases). V was shortened by 3 bases and J by 0 bases, with 16 bases between the two germline ends. The V gene's germline CDR1 is SGDLS and CDR2 YYNGEE. The CDR3 is 16 amino acids. CDR3 residues: CASSAQDSPLSYEQYF. The CDR3 DNA sequence: TGTGCCAGCAGCGCCCAGGACAGTCCTCTCTCCTACGAGCAGTACTTC. The whole variable domain, filled in from reference TRBV9 and TRBJ2-7, reads DSGVTQTPKHLITATGQRVTLRCSPRSGDLSVYWYQQSLDQGLQFLIQYYNGEERAKGNILERFSAQQFPDLHSELNLSSLELGDSALYFCASSAQDSPLSYEQYFGPGTRLTVT.

This rearrangement joins TRBV20-1 to TRBJ2-7; 7 bases map to TRBD2. Trimming cost V 1 base and J 3 bases; bases outside gene matches: 6. Germline CDR1 is DFQATT and CDR2 is SNEGSKA (reference sequence). The CDR3 has 14 residues. This CDR3 reads CSARATSDFYEQYF. Here the CDR3 DNA reads TGCAGTGCTAGAGCAACTAGCGACTTCTACGAGCAGTACTTC.

The sample holds one count of this clonotype. The chain joins TRBV7-9 to TRBJ2-2; 7 nucleotides line up with TRBD2. Germline CDR1 is SEHNR and CDR2 is FQNEAQ (reference sequence). The CDR3 runs 16 residues. V was clipped by 8 bases and J by 3 bases; unmatched bases: 12. The CDR3 region is CASRPSGRGDTGELFF. CDR3 coding DNA: TGTGCCAGCCGACCTAGCGGAAGAGGGGACACCGGGGAGCTGTTTTTT.

This clonotype has just a few counts. The V call is TRBV27, the J call TRBJ2-3; 11 positions agree with TRBD2. Germline CDR1 and CDR2: MNHEY and SMNVEV (reference sequence). The CDR3 has 19 residues. V shed 6 bases and J 6 bases; nucleotides not matched to a gene: 20. In DNA, the CDR3 is TGTGCCAGCAGCAGACCCCGGGCTAGCGGGAGGATCTCTACGGATACGCAGTATTTT. It encodes CASSRPRASGRISTDTQYF.

This clonotype was counted a few times. The chain uses TRBV3-1 and TRBJ2-7, with a tentative D call TRBD1 (5 bases). There are 15 residues in the CDR3. Trimming took off 1 base at V and 4 bases at J, with 14 bases between the two ends. Germline V gene data show CDR1 as LGHDT and CDR2 as YNNKEL (reference sequence). The CDR3 coding sequence is TGTGCCAGCAGCCAAGGACCAGGGTTCTCTTACGAGCAGTACTTC. Translating it yields CASSQGPGFSYEQYF.

The gene calls are TRBV20-1 and TRBJ2-1; 11 bases match TRBD2. Germline V CDR1 and CDR2: DFQATT, SNEGSKA (reference sequence). The CDR3 runs to 15 residues. V lost 0 bases to trimming and J lost 6 bases; unmatched junction nucleotides: 4. CDR3 in DNA: TGCAGTGCTAGAGACCATAGCGGGAGGGCCAATGAGCAGTTCTTC. The encoded protein is CSARDHSGRANEQFF.

J is TRBJ1-5 and V is TRBV28; D not certain. Germline CDR1 MDHEN, CDR2 SYDVKM. The CDR3 length is 12 residues. Trimming took off 8 bases at V and 2 bases at J, with 7 bases between the two ends. In DNA, the CDR3 is TGTGCCAGCGCGCTGGGCAATCAGCCCCAGCATTTT. Translated: CASALGNQPQHF.

The CDR3 DNA follows: TGTGCCAGCAGCCGGGGGACCGTCGGGGAAAAACTGTTTTTT. Translation: CASSRGTVGEKLFF. The rearrangement joins TRBV7-2 to TRBJ1-4; possibly TRBD1 for D (5 bases). Germline values: CDR1 SGHTA, CDR2 FQGNSA. The V end was cut by 5 bases, the J end by 8 bases, with 15 bases between. This CDR3 contains 14 residues.

The chain recombines TRBV3-1 with TRBJ1-6; D might be TRBD1 (5 bases). V lost 0 bases and J 8 bases, leaving 11 bases between the germline ends. The CDR3 consists of 15 residues. Germline V gives CDR1 LGHDT, CDR2 YNNKEL (reference sequence). The DNA of the CDR3 is TGTGCCAGCAGCCAAGATCGGGGCAGCTATTCACCCCTCCACTTT. Amino acids: CASSQDRGSYSPLHF. Complete variable domain (other parts from reference TRBV3-1 and TRBJ1-6): DTAVSQTPKYLVTQMGNDKSIKCEQNLGHDTMYWYKQDSKKFLKIMFSYNNKELIINETVPNRFSPKSPDKAHLNLHINSLELGDSAVYFCASSQDRGSYSPLHFGNGTRLTVT.

This chain joins TRBV27 and TRBJ2-3; D might be TRBD2 (6 bases). V lost 5 bases, J lost 0 bases, and 12 bases lay in between. CDR1 is MNHEY and CDR2 is SMNVEV in the germline V gene (reference sequence). This CDR3 is built from 15 residues. CDR3 protein: CASSPRLVSTDTQYF. The CDR3 DNA reads TGTGCCAGCAGTCCAAGACTAGTGAGCACAGATACGCAGTATTTT.

J is TRBJ1-4 and V is TRBV10-3; D remains ambiguous. CDR3 length equals 15 residues. V was cut by 3 bases and J by 0 bases, with 8 bases left in between. The V gene's germline CDR1 is ENHRY and CDR2 SYGVKD. The CDR3 sequence: CAISDTTSTNEKLFF. The CDR3 nucleotides read TGTGCCATCAGTGACACCACATCAACTAATGAAAAACTGTTTTTT.

This chain uses TRBV20-1 with TRBJ2-5; D is undetermined. Trimming removed 6 bases at V and 0 bases at J, with 23 bases between. Germline V lookup: CDR1 DFQATT, CDR2 SNEGSKA (reference sequence). This CDR3 spans 17 amino acids. CDR3 protein: CSAHAAALAKYQETQYF. The CDR3 coding sequence is TGCAGTGCCCATGCGGCGGCTCTCGCAAAGTACCAAGAGACCCAGTACTTC.

This clonotype was detected many times. This chain joins TRBV12-3 or TRBV12-4 and TRBJ1-2; D is uncertain. The CDR3 loop spans 12 amino acids. V was cut by 4 bases and J by 1 base, with 4 bases left in between. The chain's CDR3 is CASSYSNYGYTF. The CDR3, as DNA: TGTGCCAGCAGTTACAGTAACTATGGCTACACCTTC.

The rearrangement joins TRBV4-1 to TRBJ2-5; 11 positions match TRBD1. With 0 bases clipped from V and 11 bases from J, the junction kept 14 bases outside the gene matches. The CDR3 spans 17 residues. CDR1 and CDR2 from the germline V gene are MGHRA and YSYEKL. Here the CDR3 reads CASSQDTHTGTGGEQYF. The CDR3 DNA is TGCGCCAGCAGCCAAGACACACACACCGGGACAGGGGGTGAGCAGTACTTC.

The chain has TRBV29-1 and TRBJ2-2; D is ambiguous. With 7 bases removed from V and 6 bases from J, the gap between germline ends came to 21 bases. The germline gives CDR1 SQVTM, CDR2 ANQGSEA. This CDR3 is built from 15 residues. CDR3: CSAGARTPNSGELFF. The DNA for the CDR3 is TGCAGCGCTGGCGCCCGGACCCCCAACTCCGGGGAGCTGTTTTTT.

V and J are TRBV4-3 and TRBJ1-2, with D tentatively TRBD1 (6 bases). The CDR3 covers 18 residues. The germline V gene has CDR1 LGHNA and CDR2 YSLEER. Trimming took off 0 bases at V and 3 bases at J, with 20 bases between the two ends. CDR3 in amino acids: CASSQDVPGEQGYYGYTF. The CDR3 region has the DNA TGCGCCAGCAGCCAAGATGTCCCCGGAGAACAGGGCTACTATGGCTACACCTTC.

This clonotype was seen a few times. The chain couples TRBV5-6 to TRBJ2-5, with no clear D. With 4 bases removed from V and 4 bases from J, the gap between germline ends came to 11 bases. The CDR3 extends over 13 amino acids. Germline V lookup: CDR1 SGHDT, CDR2 YYEEEE. CDR3 residues: CASSLPSGETQYF. The CDR3 nucleotides read TGTGCCAGCAGCCTGCCGTCGGGAGAGACCCAGTACTTC. Combining the CDR3 with reference TRBV5-6 and TRBJ2-5 gives the whole variable domain DAGVTQSPTHLIKTRGQQVTLRCSPKSGHDTVSWYQQALGQGPQFIFQYYEEEERQRGNFPDRFSGHQFPNYSSELNVNALLLGDSALYLCASSLPSGETQYFGPGTRLLVL.

In its sample, this clonotype was seen a few times. The V and J genes are TRBV20-1 and TRBJ1-2; D is undetermined. CDR3 length: 15 residues. Germline CDR1 reads DFQATT; CDR2 reads SNEGSKA (reference sequence). The V end lost 3 bases, the J end lost 4 bases, and 18 bases lay between the germline ends. The chain's CDR3 is CSASSPDMVLYGYTF. The DNA of the CDR3 is TGCAGTGCTAGTAGCCCCGACATGGTTCTCTATGGCTACACCTTC.

This clonotype was seen only a few times. The J gene is TRBJ2-7, the V gene TRBV5-1, with TRBD2 as a possible D gene (6 bases). Per germline, CDR1 SGHRS and CDR2 YFSETQ. V dropped 6 bases and J dropped 4 bases, with 23 bases sitting between them. The CDR3 contains 16 residues. DNA of the CDR3: TGCGCCAGCAAGGACTCCTCGAGACGGGAGCATTACGAGCAGTACTTC. Protein sequence: CASKDSSRREHYEQYF.

This clonotype was seen more than once but under ten times. One end of the junction fails to match germline, which may point to a read error. The chain joins TRBV20-1 to TRBJ2-1; D is unresolved. The V gene's germline CDR1 is DFQATT and CDR2 SNEGSKA (reference sequence). This CDR3 spans 14 amino acids. CDR3 in DNA: TGCACTGCTAGAGATTCGAAAAGCTACAATGAGCAGTTCTTC. Translated: CTARDSKSYNEQFF.

This clonotype appeared a few times. This chain uses TRBV7-3 with TRBJ2-3; the match to TRBD2 covers 8 bases. The V segment lost 3 bases and the J segment 4 bases; nucleotides outside the gene matches: 6. Germline CDR1 and CDR2: SGHTA and FQGTGA. The CDR3 contains 15 residues. This CDR3 is CASSLGGRYADTQYF. The CDR3 bases are TGTGCCAGCAGCTTGGGCGGGAGGTATGCAGATACGCAGTATTTT.

This clonotype has a handful of counts. The V gene is TRBV5-4, the J gene TRBJ2-5; D gene uncertain. Per the germline V gene, CDR1 is SGHNT and CDR2 is YYREEE (reference sequence). The ends were cut back, 5 bases at V and 5 bases at J, with 22 bases in the middle. CDR3 length: 16 amino acids. The CDR3 loop is CASSSGPSQVSETQYF. The CDR3 DNA follows: TGTGCCAGCAGTTCCGGACCTAGTCAGGTGTCGGAGACCCAGTACTTC.

The chain couples TRBV7-3 to TRBJ1-1, with 7 bases lining up with TRBD1. The CDR3 loop spans 14 amino acids. Germline V CDR1 and CDR2: SGHTA, FQGTGA. V trimming: 6 bases; J trimming: 0 bases; junction bases outside the gene matches: 4. The CDR3 sequence: CASRMTGMNTEAFF. In DNA form, the CDR3 reads TGTGCCAGCAGGATGACAGGGATGAACACTGAAGCTTTCTTT.

This clonotype was observed a few times. The rearrangement links TRBV6-5 to TRBJ2-1; 7 bases align to TRBD2. Trimming removed 1 base from V and 4 bases from J; junction bases left unmatched: 4. From germline, CDR1 is MNHEY and CDR2 SVGAGI. The CDR3 runs 15 residues. The CDR3 region is CASSYLASGYNEQFF. CDR3 coding DNA: TGTGCCAGCAGTTACTTGGCTAGCGGTTACAATGAGCAGTTCTTC.

CDR3 sequence reads: CASSQSSSASGFTDTQYF. The CDR3 DNA is TGCGCCAGCAGCCAATCCTCGTCGGCGTCGGGATTCACAGATACGCAGTATTTT. V and J are TRBV4-3 and TRBJ2-3, with D perhaps matching TRBD2 (5 bases). Germline values: CDR1 LGHNA, CDR2 YSLEER. This CDR3 comprises 18 residues. Trimming shortened V by 2 bases and J by 2 bases, and 20 bases separated the two germline ends.

This clonotype has just a few counts. V is TRBV29-1 and J is TRBJ2-5; D is unclear. The CDR3 totals 12 residues. Trimming stripped 4 bases from V and 1 base from J, with 7 bases between. Germline V gene data show CDR1 as SQVTM and CDR2 as ANQGSEA. CDR3 in amino acids: CSVGNFQETQYF. CDR3 bases: TGCAGCGTTGGTAACTTCCAAGAGACCCAGTACTTC.

The rearrangement links TRBV5-1 to TRBJ2-7; 8 bases line up with TRBD2. Germline loops: CDR1 SGHRS, CDR2 YFSETQ. Unmatched junction bases numbered 7, after V lost 0 bases and J lost 2 bases. The length of the CDR3 is 16 residues. CDR3 DNA sequence: TGCGCCAGCAGCTTGGACGGGGGGGGCAGCACCTACGAGCAGTACTTC. It encodes CASSLDGGGSTYEQYF.

This clonotype was seen a few times. This chain connects TRBV27 to TRBJ1-1; 7 positions match TRBD1. This CDR3 spans 14 amino acids. Germline V gene sequence: CDR1 MNHEY, CDR2 SMNVEV (reference sequence). Trimming removed 3 bases from V and 3 bases from J; junction bases left unmatched: 4. The CDR3 sequence: CASSLLDRDTEAFF. As DNA, the CDR3 is TGTGCCAGCAGTTTGCTTGACAGGGACACTGAAGCTTTCTTT.

The rearrangement joins TRBV2 to TRBJ2-1; TRBD1 is a possible D gene (5 bases). This CDR3 has 13 amino acids. V dropped 6 bases and J dropped 3 bases, with 9 bases sitting between them. Germline-derived CDR1 and CDR2 are SNHLY and FYNNEI. This CDR3 reads CASSVDSYNEQFF. DNA for the CDR3: TGTGCCAGCAGCGTCGACAGCTACAATGAGCAGTTCTTC. Combining the CDR3 with reference TRBV2 and TRBJ2-1 gives the whole variable domain EPEVTQTPSHQVTQMGQEVILRCVPISNHLYFYWYRQILGQKVEFLVSFYNNEISEKSEIFDDQFSVERPDGSNFTLKIRSTKLEDSAMYFCASSVDSYNEQFFGPGTRLTVL.

This clonotype was counted between two and nine times. The V call is TRBV7-3, the J call TRBJ2-7; 8 bases map to TRBD2. J lost 3 bases, V lost 0 bases, and 10 bases had no gene match. This CDR3 contains 17 residues. Germline V lookup: CDR1 SGHTA, CDR2 FQGTGA. In DNA, the CDR3 is TGTGCCAGCAGCTTAACTCTCGTCGGGACTAGATACTACGAGCAGTACTTC. As protein: CASSLTLVGTRYYEQYF.